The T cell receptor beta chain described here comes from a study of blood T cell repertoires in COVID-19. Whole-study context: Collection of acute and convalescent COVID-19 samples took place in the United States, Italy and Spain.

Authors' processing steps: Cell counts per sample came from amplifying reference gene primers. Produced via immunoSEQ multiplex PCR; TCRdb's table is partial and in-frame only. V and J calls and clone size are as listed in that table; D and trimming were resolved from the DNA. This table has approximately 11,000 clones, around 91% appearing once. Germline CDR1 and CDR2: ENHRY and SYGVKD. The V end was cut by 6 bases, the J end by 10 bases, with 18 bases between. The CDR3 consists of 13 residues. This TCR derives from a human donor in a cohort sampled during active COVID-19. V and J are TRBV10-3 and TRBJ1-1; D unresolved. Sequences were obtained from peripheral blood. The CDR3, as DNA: TGTGCCATCAGGGATAGACCTGAAGGAGGAGCTTTCTTT. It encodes CAIRDRPEGGAFF.